These T cell receptor beta chains were read from a single sample in a study of blood T cell repertoires in COVID-19. Clones were sequenced by immunoSEQ multiplex PCR, and TCRdb holds only the in-frame ones, with some missing. The sample consists of hundreds of thousands of clones, about 90% of them appearing once. The sample comprised PBMCs or T cells enriched from blood (not recorded which). These receptors were collected from a young man who had been exposed to COVID-19. Both conserved end residues are part of each CDR3. A D gene is named only where the DNA matches it firmly. Part of the rows lack a size; the others show once, few, many or a class for expanded clones.

v_call: TRBV11-2; clone_size: -; d_call: TRBD2; j_call: TRBJ2-5; cdr3_nt: TGTGCCAGCAGCTTAGTAGCAGCGGGGGCGCCAAACCAAGAGACCCAGTACTTC; cdr3_aa: CASSLVAAGAPNQETQYF
v_call: TRBV9; clone_size: -; d_call: -; j_call: TRBJ2-7; cdr3_nt: TGTGCCAGCAGCGCGACAGGTTCAATCTACGAGCAGTACTTC; cdr3_aa: CASSATGSIYEQYF
v_call: TRBV2; clone_size: -; d_call: -; j_call: TRBJ2-2; cdr3_nt: TGTGCCAGCACCTACCCGGGGATTGACACCGGGGAGCTGTTTTTT; cdr3_aa: CASTYPGIDTGELFF
v_call: TRBV27; clone_size: -; d_call: -; j_call: TRBJ1-6; cdr3_nt: TGTGCCAGCAGTTTCCGGGACATATCGCATTCACCCCTCCACTTT; cdr3_aa: CASSFRDISHSPLHF
v_call: TRBV19; clone_size: -; d_call: -; j_call: TRBJ1-1; cdr3_nt: TGTGCCAGTAGTTTCGACAGGTTAACTGAAGCTTTCTTT; cdr3_aa: CASSFDRLTEAFF
v_call: TRBV11-2; clone_size: -; d_call: TRBD1; j_call: TRBJ1-1; cdr3_nt: TGTGCCAGCAGCTTCACAGGGGTGGGGGCTTTCTTT; cdr3_aa: CASSFTGVGAFF
v_call: TRBV18; clone_size: -; d_call: -; j_call: TRBJ2-5; cdr3_nt: TGTGCCAGCTCACCACTTAGGGGCCTTCAAGAGACCCAGTACTTC; cdr3_aa: CASSPLRGLQETQYF
v_call: TRBV7-6; clone_size: -; d_call: TRBD1; j_call: TRBJ2-5; cdr3_nt: TGTGCCAGCAGCTCCGGGACAGGGGAAGAGACCCAGTACTTC; cdr3_aa: CASSSGTGEETQYF
v_call: TRBV9; clone_size: -; d_call: TRBD1; j_call: TRBJ1-1; cdr3_nt: TGTGCCAGCAGCGTCGGACAGGGGACGAACACTGAAGCTTTCTTT; cdr3_aa: CASSVGQGTNTEAFF
v_call: TRBV3-1/TRBV3-2; clone_size: -; d_call: TRBD2; j_call: TRBJ2-1; cdr3_nt: TGTGCCACCTCGGGCGGGGGAACCTACAATGAGCAGTTCTTC; cdr3_aa: CATSGGGTYNEQFF
v_call: TRBV25-1; clone_size: -; d_call: -; j_call: TRBJ2-3; cdr3_nt: TGTGCCAGCAGTCCGAGGGATACGCAGTATTTT; cdr3_aa: CASSPRDTQYF
v_call: TRBV4-1; clone_size: -; d_call: -; j_call: TRBJ1-1; cdr3_nt: TGCGCCAGCAGCCAAGAACGAGGCATATCGAACACTGAAGCTTTCTTT; cdr3_aa: CASSQERGISNTEAFF
v_call: TRBV7-7; clone_size: -; d_call: TRBD2; j_call: TRBJ2-3; cdr3_nt: TGTGCCAGCAGCTTAGGAGGGACTAGGGCGGGAGATACGCAGTATTTT; cdr3_aa: CASSLGGTRAGDTQYF
v_call: TRBV6-5; clone_size: -; d_call: -; j_call: TRBJ1-2; cdr3_nt: TGTGCCAGCAGTTACGACGGGTCCTATGGCTACACCTTC; cdr3_aa: CASSYDGSYGYTF
v_call: TRBV30; clone_size: -; d_call: TRBD2; j_call: TRBJ2-5; cdr3_nt: TGTGCCTGGAGACTAGCGGGGGGCCAAGAGACCCAGTACTTC; cdr3_aa: CAWRLAGGQETQYF
v_call: TRBV6-2/TRBV6-3; clone_size: few; d_call: -; j_call: TRBJ2-3; cdr3_nt: TGTGCCAGCAGCCATACTCGGGGAACAGATACGCAGTATTTT; cdr3_aa: CASSHTRGTDTQYF
v_call: TRBV12-5; clone_size: -; d_call: TRBD1; j_call: TRBJ2-1; cdr3_nt: TGTGCTAGTGGCATGGGGACAGGGGTGAATGAGCAGTTCTTC; cdr3_aa: CASGMGTGVNEQFF
v_call: TRBV5-1; clone_size: -; d_call: TRBD1; j_call: TRBJ2-7; cdr3_nt: TGCGCCAGCAGCTTGGGGACAGGGAGGTCCACCTACGAGCAGTACTTC; cdr3_aa: CASSLGTGRSTYEQYF
v_call: TRBV6-6; clone_size: -; d_call: -; j_call: TRBJ2-1; cdr3_nt: TGTGCCAGCAGTTATGGGCAGGGGAACAATGAGCAGTTCTTC; cdr3_aa: CASSYGQGNNEQFF
v_call: TRBV7-9; clone_size: -; d_call: TRBD1; j_call: TRBJ2-7; cdr3_nt: TGTGCCAGCAGCCTAGACAGGGTCCCCCACGAGCAGTACTTC; cdr3_aa: CASSLDRVPHEQYF
v_call: TRBV27; clone_size: -; d_call: -; j_call: TRBJ1-5; cdr3_nt: TGTGCCAGCAGTCAGAGCGGGCCGTATAGCAATCAGCCCCAGCATTTT; cdr3_aa: CASSQSGPYSNQPQHF
v_call: TRBV18; clone_size: -; d_call: -; j_call: TRBJ1-1; cdr3_nt: TGTGCCAGCTCTACACTTCGGGACACTGAAGCTTTCTTT; cdr3_aa: CASSTLRDTEAFF
v_call: TRBV4-3; clone_size: -; d_call: TRBD1; j_call: TRBJ1-2; cdr3_nt: TGCGCCAGCAGCCAAGAGACAGGGGTAAACTATGGCTACACCTTC; cdr3_aa: CASSQETGVNYGYTF
v_call: TRBV7-2; clone_size: -; d_call: TRBD1; j_call: TRBJ1-1; cdr3_nt: TGTGCCAGCAGGGGACAGCCGAACACTGAAGCTTTCTTT; cdr3_aa: CASRGQPNTEAFF
v_call: TRBV6-1; clone_size: -; d_call: -; j_call: TRBJ1-5; cdr3_nt: TGTGCCAGCAGTGGGATCCGGGGGGAGTTTCGCAATCAGCCCCAGCATTTT; cdr3_aa: CASSGIRGEFRNQPQHF
v_call: TRBV5-1; clone_size: -; d_call: TRBD1; j_call: TRBJ1-5; cdr3_nt: TGCGCCAGCAGCTTGGGAGACAGGGGGCCTTTTCGGTCGTGGCCCCAGCATTTT; cdr3_aa: CASSLGDRGPFRSWPQHF
v_call: TRBV2; clone_size: -; d_call: -; j_call: TRBJ2-7; cdr3_nt: TGTGCCAGCAGTGATTTGTTGGAGGTGTCCTACGAGCAGTACTTC; cdr3_aa: CASSDLLEVSYEQYF
v_call: TRBV5-6; clone_size: many; d_call: TRBD1; j_call: TRBJ1-2; cdr3_nt: TGTGCCAGCAGCACCCGGGTGAGGGGGCAGTGGGGCTATGGCTACACCTTC; cdr3_aa: CASSTRVRGQWGYGYTF
v_call: TRBV5-5; clone_size: few; d_call: TRBD2; j_call: TRBJ2-2; cdr3_nt: TGTGCCAGCAACCACGGGGGGATGGCCGGGGAGCTGTTTTTT; cdr3_aa: CASNHGGMAGELFF
v_call: TRBV3-1/TRBV3-2; clone_size: -; d_call: -; j_call: TRBJ1-1; cdr3_nt: TGTGCCAGCAGCCAAGAGGGAGGAGGCAACACTGAAGCTTTCTTT; cdr3_aa: CASSQEGGGNTEAFF
v_call: TRBV30; clone_size: -; d_call: -; j_call: TRBJ1-5; cdr3_nt: TGTGCCTGGGGGCAGGGGCTCAGGTATCAGCCCCAGCATTTT; cdr3_aa: CAWGQGLRYQPQHF
v_call: TRBV15; clone_size: -; d_call: -; j_call: TRBJ1-4; cdr3_nt: TGTGCCACCAGCAGACGAATACCCTCTACAGGGACTAATGAAAAACTGTTTTTT; cdr3_aa: CATSRRIPSTGTNEKLFF